What follows are 4 T cell receptor beta chains derived from one specimen sequenced in a study of T cell repertoires in cytomegalovirus infection. TCRdb recomputed calls from the reads with MiXCR, one row per CDR3 protein. The data hold over 150,000 distinct CDR3 sequences, with about 21% observed a single time. Sequenced sample: PBMCs. Receptors originate from a human donor in good health (CMV status not recorded). Some clones in this sample may be carry-over from other donors' samples.

This clonotype was seen more than once but under ten times. The chain has TRBV9 and TRBJ2-3; D is undetermined. The CDR3 loop spans 16 amino acids. The germline V gene encodes CDR1 SGDLS and CDR2 YYNGEE. V was cut by 0 bases and J by 3 bases, with 14 bases left in between. The CDR3 DNA is TGTGCCAGCAGCGTAGATGCCCAGCCATTGACAGATACGCAGTATTTT. It translates to CASSVDAQPLTDTQYF.

This clonotype was detected only a few times. The chain combines TRBV6-2 or TRBV6-3 with TRBJ1-2; D possibly corresponds to TRBD1 (5 bases). Between the trimmed V and J ends, which lost 6 bases and 5 bases, there was a span of 16 bases. This CDR3 has 14 residues. The germline gives CDR1 MNHEY, CDR2 SVGEGT. The CDR3 sequence is CASSAPRAGYGYTF. CDR3 DNA: TGTGCCAGCAGCGCCCCCAGGGCTGGATATGGCTACACCTTC.

This clonotype was seen many times. The CDR3 region has the DNA TGTGCCAGCAGTTTGAGGAGGTGGGAGACCCAGTACTTC. Translation gives CASSLRRWETQYF. This rearrangement joins TRBV12-3 or TRBV12-4 to TRBJ2-5; tentatively, D is TRBD2 (5 bases). The CDR3 is made up of 13 amino acids. Trimming left V 3 bases short and J 5 bases short, with 10 bases between.

The chain recombines TRBV2 with TRBJ2-6; 8 positions match TRBD2. The CDR3 length is 14 residues. V gave up 11 bases and J gave up 0 bases; unmatched junction bases: 3. The V gene's germline CDR1 is SNHLY and CDR2 FYNNEI. CDR3 sequence reads: CAQAGASGANVLTF. CDR3 in DNA: TGTGCCCAAGCGGGGGCCTCTGGGGCCAACGTCCTGACTTTC.